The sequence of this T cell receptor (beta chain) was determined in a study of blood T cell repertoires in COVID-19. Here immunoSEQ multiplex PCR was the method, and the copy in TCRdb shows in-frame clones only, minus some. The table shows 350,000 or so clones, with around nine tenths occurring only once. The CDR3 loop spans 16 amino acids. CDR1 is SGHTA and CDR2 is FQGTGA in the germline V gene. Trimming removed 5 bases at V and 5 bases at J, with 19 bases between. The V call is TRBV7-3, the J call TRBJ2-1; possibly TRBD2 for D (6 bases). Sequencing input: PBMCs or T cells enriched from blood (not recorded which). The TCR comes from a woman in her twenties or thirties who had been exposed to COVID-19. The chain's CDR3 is CASSLGVGGANNEQFF. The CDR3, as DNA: TGTGCCAGCAGCCTAGGGGTGGGCGGGGCGAACAATGAGCAGTTCTTC.